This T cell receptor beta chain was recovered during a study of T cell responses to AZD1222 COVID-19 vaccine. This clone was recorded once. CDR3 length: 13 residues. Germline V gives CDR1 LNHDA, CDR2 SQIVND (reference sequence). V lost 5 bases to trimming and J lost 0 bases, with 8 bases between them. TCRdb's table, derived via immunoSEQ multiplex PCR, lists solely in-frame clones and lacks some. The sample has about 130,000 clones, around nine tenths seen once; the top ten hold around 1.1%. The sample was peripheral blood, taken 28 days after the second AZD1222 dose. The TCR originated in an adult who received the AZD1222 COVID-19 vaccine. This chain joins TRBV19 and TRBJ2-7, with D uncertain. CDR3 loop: CASSAAYSYEQYF. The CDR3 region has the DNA TGTGCCAGTAGTGCCGCCTACTCCTACGAGCAGTACTTC.